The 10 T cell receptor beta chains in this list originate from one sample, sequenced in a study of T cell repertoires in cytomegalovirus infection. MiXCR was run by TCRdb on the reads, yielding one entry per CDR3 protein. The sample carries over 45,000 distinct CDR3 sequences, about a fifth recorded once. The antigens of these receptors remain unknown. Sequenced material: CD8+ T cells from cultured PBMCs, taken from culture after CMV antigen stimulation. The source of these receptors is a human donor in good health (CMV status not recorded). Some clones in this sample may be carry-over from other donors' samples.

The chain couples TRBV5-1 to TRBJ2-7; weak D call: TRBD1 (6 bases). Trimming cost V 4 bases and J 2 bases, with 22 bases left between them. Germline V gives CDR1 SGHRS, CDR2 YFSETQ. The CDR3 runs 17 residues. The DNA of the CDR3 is TGCGCCAGCAGCCGGATAGGGATTCCCGGGACAACCTACGAGCAGTACTTC. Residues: CASSRIGIPGTTYEQYF.

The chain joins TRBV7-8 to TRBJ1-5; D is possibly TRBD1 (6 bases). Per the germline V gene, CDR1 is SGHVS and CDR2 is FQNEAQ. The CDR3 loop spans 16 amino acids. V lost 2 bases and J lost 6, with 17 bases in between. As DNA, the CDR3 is TGTGCCAGCAGCTTACTATTCAAGGGGGTGCGTCAGCCCCAGCATTTT. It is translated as CASSLLFKGVRQPQHF.

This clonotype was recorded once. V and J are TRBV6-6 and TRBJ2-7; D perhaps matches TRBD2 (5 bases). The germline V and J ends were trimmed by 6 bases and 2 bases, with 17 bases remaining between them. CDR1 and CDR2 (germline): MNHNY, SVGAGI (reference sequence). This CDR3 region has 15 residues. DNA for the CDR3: TGTGCCAGCAGCCTCAACGGGAATTTCGCCTACGAGCAGTACTTC. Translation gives CASSLNGNFAYEQYF.

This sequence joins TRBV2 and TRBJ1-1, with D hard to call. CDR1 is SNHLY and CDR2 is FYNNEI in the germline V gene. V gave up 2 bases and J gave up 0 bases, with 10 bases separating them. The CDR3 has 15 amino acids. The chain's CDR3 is CASSESRSLNTEAFF. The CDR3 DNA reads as TGTGCCAGCAGTGAATCACGAAGTCTGAACACTGAAGCTTTCTTT.

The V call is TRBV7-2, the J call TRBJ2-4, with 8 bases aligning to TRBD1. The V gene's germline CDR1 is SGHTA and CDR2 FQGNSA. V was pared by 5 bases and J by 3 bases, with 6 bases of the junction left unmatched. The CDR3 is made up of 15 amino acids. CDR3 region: CASSRFTGGKNIQYF. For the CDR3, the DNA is TGTGCCAGCAGCCGATTTACAGGGGGCAAAAACATTCAGTACTTC.

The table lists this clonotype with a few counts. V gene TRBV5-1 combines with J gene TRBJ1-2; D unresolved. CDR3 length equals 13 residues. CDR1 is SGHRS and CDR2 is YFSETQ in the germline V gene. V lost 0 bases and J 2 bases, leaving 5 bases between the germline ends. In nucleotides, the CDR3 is TGCGCCAGCAGCTTGGGCAAGAACTATGGCTACACCTTC. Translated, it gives CASSLGKNYGYTF.

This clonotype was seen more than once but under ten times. CDR3: CASSLMTPSTDTQYF. The CDR3 DNA follows: TGTGCCAGCAGTTTAATGACGCCTAGCACAGATACGCAGTATTTT. V and J are TRBV27 and TRBJ2-3; D ambiguous. Germline loops: CDR1 MNHEY, CDR2 SMNVEV (reference sequence). Trimming cost V 2 bases and J 0 bases, with 9 bases left between them. The CDR3 extends over 15 amino acids.

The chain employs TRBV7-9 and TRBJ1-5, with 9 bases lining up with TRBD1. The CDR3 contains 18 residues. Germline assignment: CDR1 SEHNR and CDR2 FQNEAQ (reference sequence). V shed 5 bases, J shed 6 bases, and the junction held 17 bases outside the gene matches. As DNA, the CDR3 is TGTGCCAGCAGCCCCACCCCCGGGACAGGGCGACTTACTCAGCCCCAGCATTTT. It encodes CASSPTPGTGRLTQPQHF.

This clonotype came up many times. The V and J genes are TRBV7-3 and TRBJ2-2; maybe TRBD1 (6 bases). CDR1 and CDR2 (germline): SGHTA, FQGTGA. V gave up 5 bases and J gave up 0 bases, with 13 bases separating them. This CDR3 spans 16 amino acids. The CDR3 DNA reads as TGTGCCAGCAGCCCACAGGGACCCGCGAACACCGGGGAGCTGTTTTTT. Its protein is CASSPQGPANTGELFF. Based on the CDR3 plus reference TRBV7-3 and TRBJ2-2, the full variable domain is GAGVSQTPSNKVTEKGKYVELRCDPISGHTALYWYRQSLGQGPEFLIYFQGTGAADDSGLPNDRFFAVRPEGSVSTLKIQRTERGDSAVYLCASSPQGPANTGELFFGEGSRLTVL.

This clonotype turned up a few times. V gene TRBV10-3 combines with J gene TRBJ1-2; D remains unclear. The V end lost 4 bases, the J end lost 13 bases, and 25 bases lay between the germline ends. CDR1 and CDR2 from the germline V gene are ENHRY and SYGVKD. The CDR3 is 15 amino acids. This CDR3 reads CAISVEPTRGGGCTF. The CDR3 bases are TGTGCCATCAGTGTAGAGCCAACCCGAGGAGGAGGTTGCACCTTC.